A selection of T cell receptor beta chains follows, all from one sample in a study of blood T cells in healthy people across ages. TCRdb passed the 5' RACE reads through MiXCR, listing each CDR3 protein once. The sample has 1.8 million or so distinct CDR3 sequences, approximately 39% seen once; the top ten hold 23%. Specimen: blood. These receptors were obtained from a human donor in good health. Each CDR3 is given with its conserved first and last residue. The D gene is left open where the match is weak. Some rows have no size entry. The others give once, few or many, or a class for an expanded clone.

V gene	clone size	D gene	J gene	CDR3 protein	CDR3 DNA
TRBV4-1	NA	TRBD1	TRBJ2-5	CASSQDYGDRGLGETQYF	TGCGCCAGCAGCCAAGATTACGGGGACAGGGGGCTCGGAGAGACCCAGTACTTC
TRBV11-2	few	NA	TRBJ2-7	CASSLVILGKYEQYF	TGTGCCAGCAGCTTAGTAATATTGGGGAAGTACGAGCAGTACTTC
TRBV7-3	NA	TRBD1	TRBJ2-7	CASSLLWGTVRYEQYF	TGTGCCAGCAGCTTACTGTGGGGGACAGTTCGCTACGAGCAGTACTTC
TRBV28	few	NA	TRBJ1-4	CASSFPEGVNEKLFF	TGTGCCAGCAGTTTCCCCGAGGGGGTTAATGAAAAACTGTTTTTT
TRBV5-6	few	NA	TRBJ2-7	CASSLVDLRYEQYF	TGTGCCAGCAGCTTGGTCGATCTACGGTACGAGCAGTACTTC
TRBV7-8	NA	NA	TRBJ1-4	CASSLGVNRLNEKLFF	TGTGCCAGCAGCTTAGGAGTTAACCGCCTCAATGAAAAACTGTTTTTT
TRBV29-1	few	TRBD1	TRBJ2-2	CSVPGGTPNTGELFF	TGCAGCGTTCCAGGGGGCACTCCGAACACCGGGGAGCTGTTTTTT
TRBV4-1	NA	TRBD2	TRBJ2-1	CASSPRIGTSVVNEQFF	TGCGCCAGCAGCCCTAGGATCGGGACTAGCGTAGTCAATGAGCAGTTCTTC
TRBV10-3	NA	NA	TRBJ2-5	CAISAGTEKETQYF	TGTGCCATCAGTGCCGGGACTGAAAAAGAGACCCAGTACTTC
TRBV29-1	NA	NA	TRBJ2-1	CSASRGLVPYEQFF	TGCAGCGCTTCCCGTGGTCTAGTGCCCTATGAGCAGTTCTTC
TRBV14	NA	TRBD1	TRBJ1-2	CASMRQGASSSYTF	TGTGCCAGCATGAGACAGGGGGCGAGCTCTAGCTACACCTTC
TRBV10-3	few	NA	TRBJ1-1	CAISPSYTEAFF	TGTGCCATCAGTCCTTCTTACACTGAAGCTTTCTTT
TRBV30	NA	NA	TRBJ1-5	CAWSVLSNQPQHF	TGTGCCTGGAGTGTACTCAGCAATCAGCCCCAGCATTTT
TRBV28	NA	NA	TRBJ2-5	CASTFQGAGEQYF	TGTGCCAGCACCTTCCAGGGGGCGGGGGAGCAGTACTTC
TRBV24-1	once	NA	TRBJ2-3	CATSDLGEQGRTDTQYF	TGTGCCACCAGTGATTTGGGGGAACAGGGAAGGACAGATACGCAGTATTTT
TRBV20-1	few	TRBD1	TRBJ2-7	CSARSGTGTDEQYF	TGCAGTGCTAGATCCGGGACAGGGACCGACGAGCAGTACTTC
TRBV29-1	NA	TRBD2	TRBJ2-7	CSVRRLAGGPSSYNEQYF	TGCAGCGTCAGAAGACTAGCGGGGGGGCCGAGCTCCTACAATGAGCAGTACTTC
TRBV3-1	few	NA	TRBJ2-7	CASSQGPEGFYEQYF	TGTGCCAGCAGCCAAGGCCCAGAGGGCTTCTACGAGCAGTACTTC
TRBV7-2	many	NA	TRBJ2-4	CASSLDWAKNIQYF	TGTGCCAGCAGCTTAGACTGGGCCAAAAACATTCAGTACTTC
TRBV12-3/TRBV12-4	NA	TRBD1	TRBJ1-1	CASSLGATGDTEAFF	TGTGCCAGCAGTTTAGGCGCTACAGGGGACACTGAAGCTTTCTTT
TRBV4-1	NA	NA	TRBJ1-5	CASSQGLHSNQPQHF	TGCGCCAGCAGCCAAGGTTTGCATAGCAATCAGCCCCAGCATTTT
TRBV7-3	NA	TRBD2	TRBJ2-1	CASSPEAPAGDLYNEQFF	TGTGCCAGCAGCCCCGAAGCACCAGCGGGGGACCTCTACAATGAGCAGTTCTTC
TRBV28	NA	NA	TRBJ2-1	CASSLVRGFNFNEQFF	TGTGCCAGCAGTTTAGTCAGGGGTTTCAATTTCAATGAGCAGTTCTTC
TRBV7-2	NA	NA	TRBJ2-5	CASSLSVGAWETQYF	TGTGCCAGCAGCTTGAGTGTGGGGGCCTGGGAGACCCAGTACTTC
TRBV9	few	NA	TRBJ1-1	CASSGMGATEAFF	TGTGCCAGCAGCGGGATGGGGGCCACTGAAGCTTTCTTT
TRBV5-1	NA	TRBD1	TRBJ2-6	CASSLGQVGANVLTF	TGCGCCAGCAGCTTAGGACAGGTTGGGGCCAACGTCCTGACTTTC
TRBV11-1	NA	TRBD2	TRBJ2-3	CSSNLQIAGGPNSHSTDTQYF	TGTTCCAGCAACTTACAGATAGCGGGGGGCCCGAACTCACACTCCACAGATACGCAGTATTTT
TRBV24-1	few	NA	TRBJ2-4	CATSDYVGPATKNIQYF	TGTGCCACCAGTGATTACGTCGGACCGGCGACCAAAAACATTCAGTACTTC
TRBV7-9	NA	NA	TRBJ1-6	CASSPKDRENSPLHF	TGTGCCAGCAGCCCCAAGGACAGAGAGAATTCACCCCTCCACTTT
TRBV6-2/TRBV6-3	NA	NA	TRBJ2-7	CASIPAGHDPYEQYF	TGTGCCAGCATCCCAGCGGGCCATGATCCCTACGAGCAGTACTTC
TRBV7-2	once	TRBD1	TRBJ1-1	CASSLRAGGGTEAFF	TGTGCCAGCAGCTTAAGGGCAGGGGGGGGCACTGAAGCTTTCTTT
TRBV5-4	NA	TRBD1	TRBJ1-2	CASSLEAGGWYGYTF	TGTGCCAGCAGCTTGGAGGCAGGGGGCTGGTATGGCTACACCTTC
TRBV5-1	few	NA	TRBJ2-1	CASSLGIRGWNEQFF	TGCGCCAGCAGCTTGGGTATTCGGGGATGGAATGAGCAGTTCTTC
TRBV20-1	few	NA	TRBJ2-1	CSARDPQGLGEGQFF	TGCAGTGCTAGAGACCCCCAGGGACTCGGTGAAGGGCAGTTCTTC
TRBV6-1	few	TRBD1	TRBJ2-7	CASRTGTGAYEQYF	TGTGCCAGCAGGACCGGGACAGGCGCCTACGAGCAGTACTTC
TRBV29-1	NA	TRBD1	TRBJ1-2	CSAVDRDDYGYTF	TGCAGCGCCGTCGACAGGGACGACTATGGCTACACCTTC
TRBV6-6	few	NA	TRBJ1-2	CASSYFPLTNYGYTF	TGTGCCAGCAGTTACTTCCCGTTAACTAACTATGGCTACACCTTC
TRBV7-2	many	NA	TRBJ1-5	CASSLVGGDQPQHF	TGTGCCAGCAGCTTGGTGGGAGGGGACCAGCCCCAGCATTTT